Following are 30 T cell receptor beta chains from one sample sequenced in a study of CD8 T cells in ankylosing spondylitis. TCRdb fed the 5' RACE reads into MiXCR, producing one record per CDR3 protein. The sample lists tens of thousands of distinct CDR3 sequences, 6% occurring once. The sequenced sample was blood, either unsorted or a sorted T cell fraction (not recorded which). The receptors shown here come from a male donor with ankylosing spondylitis or in good health (not recorded which).

The genes are TRBV9 and TRBJ1-1; D is unclear. Trimming removed 3 bases at V and 3 bases at J, with 9 bases between. The CDR3 is 13 amino acids. The germline V gene has CDR1 SGDLS and CDR2 YYNGEE. Here the CDR3 DNA reads TGTGCCAGCAGCGGAGGGTGGGACACTGAAGCTTTCTTT. Residues: CASSGGWDTEAFF.

This clonotype was seen many times. The chain recombines TRBV24-1 with TRBJ2-3; 9 bases are shared with TRBD1. The CDR3 consists of 13 residues. Germline values: CDR1 KGHDR, CDR2 SFDVKD. J lost 2 bases, V lost 10 bases, and 3 bases had no gene match. The CDR3 loop is CATRDRATDTQYF. Written as DNA, the CDR3 is TGTGCCACGAGGGACAGGGCCACAGATACGCAGTATTTT.

This clonotype was detected many times. The rearrangement links TRBV20-1 to TRBJ1-6; no definite D call. Trimming cost V 1 base and J 9 bases, with 10 bases left between them. This CDR3 has 13 residues. Germline assignment: CDR1 DFQATT and CDR2 SNEGSKA (reference sequence). The CDR3 sequence: CSARGQALSPLHF. The CDR3 DNA sequence: TGCAGTGCTAGAGGTCAGGCACTTTCACCCCTCCACTTT.

The table lists this clonotype with many counts. The CDR3 here is CASSITGSTEAFF. DNA for the CDR3: TGTGCCAGCAGCATAACAGGGAGTACTGAAGCTTTCTTT. The chain joins TRBV7-8 to TRBJ1-1; TRBD1 is a possible D gene (6 bases). V lost 5 bases to trimming and J lost 5 bases, with 12 bases between them. Germline CDR1 is SGHVS and CDR2 is FQNEAQ. The CDR3 is 13 amino acids.

This clonotype was recorded at least ten times. The chain has TRBV5-1 and TRBJ2-1; D is ambiguous. V lost 2 bases to trimming and J lost 9 bases, with 12 bases between them. Germline V gene lookup returns CDR1 SGHRS and CDR2 YFSETQ. The CDR3 extends over 13 amino acids. Here the CDR3 reads CASSFTEGVEQFF. CDR3 nucleotide sequence: TGCGCCAGCAGCTTTACGGAAGGAGTTGAGCAGTTCTTC.

This clonotype was detected many times. This chain joins TRBV24-1 and TRBJ2-3, with 9 nucleotides matching TRBD1. CDR1 is KGHDR, CDR2 SFDVKD, per germline. Trimming cost V 4 bases and J 4 bases; bases outside gene matches: 8. This CDR3 spans 16 amino acids. CDR3 nucleotides: TGTGCCACCAGTGAGCCCCGGGACAGGGAAGCAGATACGCAGTATTTT. Protein sequence: CATSEPRDREADTQYF.

This clonotype was observed at least ten times. The V call is TRBV27, the J call TRBJ1-1; D ambiguous. V shed 3 bases and J shed 10 bases, with 18 bases lying between them. The germline CDR1 and CDR2 sequences are MNHEY and SMNVEV (reference sequence). The CDR3 contains 14 residues. The chain's CDR3 is CASSFSGRRGPAFF. As DNA, the CDR3 is TGTGCCAGCAGTTTCTCAGGACGGCGCGGCCCAGCTTTCTTT.

In its sample, this clonotype is medium-sized. This sequence joins TRBV29-1 and TRBJ1-2; 8 nucleotides align to TRBD1. CDR1 is SQVTM, CDR2 ANQGSEA, per germline. The CDR3 runs to 14 residues. Trimming cost V 3 bases and J 8 bases; bases outside gene matches: 11. The CDR3 region has the DNA TGCAGCGTTGATGACAGGGGTACTGTATACGGCTACACCTTC. It specifies CSVDDRGTVYGYTF.

The chain uses TRBV28 and TRBJ2-1; 10 bases fit TRBD2. Per the germline V gene, CDR1 is MDHEN and CDR2 is SYDVKM. The CDR3 covers 15 residues. The trim removed 8 bases at V and 8 bases at J, leaving 12 bases unmatched. Here the CDR3 reads CASSLAGTSADEQFF. Here the CDR3 DNA reads TGTGCCAGCTCCCTGGCGGGGACTAGCGCGGATGAGCAGTTCTTC.

The table lists this clonotype with many counts. The V call is TRBV7-9, the J call TRBJ2-1; TRBD2 matches 8 bases. CDR3 length: 16 residues. Germline V gives CDR1 SEHNR, CDR2 FQNEAQ (reference sequence). The trim removed 0 bases at V and 2 bases at J, leaving 3 bases unmatched. The CDR3 is CASSLALAGTYNEQFF. The DNA of the CDR3 is TGTGCCAGCAGCTTAGCGCTAGCGGGCACCTACAATGAGCAGTTCTTC.

This clonotype was seen ten or more times. The J gene is TRBJ2-7, the V gene TRBV24-1, with 10 bases aligning to TRBD2. V lost 6 bases and J lost 2; bases outside the gene matches: 3. The CDR3 is 14 residues long. The V gene's germline CDR1 is KGHDR and CDR2 SFDVKD. CDR3 in DNA: TGTGCCACCAGTCCTAGCGGGGGTACCTACGAGCAGTACTTC. Translating it yields CATSPSGGTYEQYF.

This clonotype appeared many times. The genes are TRBV20-1 and TRBJ2-6, with no clear D. V was cut by 3 bases and J by 2 bases, with 14 bases left in between. The CDR3 has 16 residues. CDR1 and CDR2 from the germline V gene are DFQATT and SNEGSKA (reference sequence). The CDR3 loop reads CSASNPQQAGANVLTF. Here the CDR3 DNA reads TGCAGTGCTAGTAATCCCCAACAAGCTGGGGCCAACGTCCTGACTTTC.

This clonotype was counted ten times or more. J is TRBJ2-3 and V is TRBV29-1, with D perhaps TRBD1 or TRBD2 (5 bases each). V was cut by 7 bases and J by 3 bases, with 14 bases left in between. This CDR3 contains 13 residues. Germline V gene data show CDR1 as SQVTM and CDR2 as ANQGSEA. Here the CDR3 DNA reads TGCAGCGCTTGGATTGGGGGAACAGATACGCAGTATTTT. Protein sequence: CSAWIGGTDTQYF.

This clonotype was counted at least ten times. CDR3 residues: CAWKSGLAGTYEQYF. Written as DNA, the CDR3 is TGTGCCTGGAAATCCGGACTAGCGGGCACCTACGAGCAGTACTTC. This chain links TRBV30 with TRBJ2-7, with TRBD2 identical over 11 bases. Germline V gene sequence: CDR1 GTSNPN, CDR2 SVGIG (reference sequence). The ends lost 4 bases at V and 2 bases at J; junction bases unmatched: 7. The CDR3 loop spans 15 amino acids. The whole variable domain, filled in from reference TRBV30 and TRBJ2-7, reads SQTIHQWPATLVQPVGSPLSLECTVEGTSNPNLYWYRQAAGRGLQLLFYSVGIGQISSEVPQNLSASRPQDRQFILSSKKLLLSDSGFYLCAWKSGLAGTYEQYFGPGTRLTVT.

The CDR3 reads CASSQEPDFVETQYF. The CDR3 DNA reads TGCGCCAGCAGCCAAGAGCCGGATTTCGTGGAGACCCAGTACTTC. The gene calls are TRBV4-3 and TRBJ2-5, with D uncertain. V was shortened by 0 bases and J by 5 bases, with 13 bases between the two germline ends. The CDR3 runs 15 residues. CDR1 LGHNA and CDR2 YSLEER come from the germline V gene.

This clonotype was seen many times. V and J are TRBV6-2 or TRBV6-3 and TRBJ1-5; TRBD1 is a possible D gene (6 bases). V lost 6 bases and J 3 bases, leaving 9 bases between the germline ends. CDR1 is MNHEY, CDR2 SVGEGT, per germline. This CDR3 has 13 amino acids. The CDR3 sequence is CASRRDINQPQHF. In nucleotides, the CDR3 is TGTGCCAGCAGGAGGGACATCAATCAGCCCCAGCATTTT.

As for this clonotype: Given a much more abundant clone one base away, this may be a read error. The V and J genes are TRBV5-1 and TRBJ1-1, with D uncertain. This CDR3 contains 20 residues. Trimming left V 1 base short and J 3 bases short, with 28 bases between. Germline loops: CDR1 SGHRS, CDR2 YFSETQ. CDR3 amino acids: CASSLPPNPSVWVKDTEAFF. CDR3 DNA: TGCGCCAGCAGCTTGCCACCCAATCCATCAGTGTGGGTTAAGGACACTGAAGCTTTCTTT.

This clonotype is deemed medium-sized (0.01 to 0.1%). The CDR3 protein is CATSDRDTDTEAFF. The CDR3 coding sequence is TGTGCCACCAGTGACCGGGACACCGACACTGAAGCTTTCTTT. The genes are TRBV24-1 and TRBJ1-1; tentative D call: TRBD1 (6 bases). Deletions cut 4 bases from V and 3 bases from J, with 11 bases between. The length of the CDR3 is 14 residues. Germline CDR1 and CDR2: KGHDR and SFDVKD.

This chain links TRBV18 with TRBJ1-1, with a weak D call TRBD1 (5 bases). Deletions cut 6 bases from V and 3 bases from J, with 20 bases between. From germline, CDR1 is KGHSH and CDR2 LQKENI. The CDR3 has 16 amino acids. Here the CDR3 DNA reads TGTGCCAGCTCTGAACTTAGAGGACAAGGTGACACTGAAGCTTTCTTT. This sequence encodes CASSELRGQGDTEAFF.

This clonotype has at least ten counts. The V gene is TRBV6-1, the J gene TRBJ2-6; D unresolved. With 5 bases removed from V and 2 bases from J, the gap between germline ends came to 13 bases. Germline V gives CDR1 MNHNS, CDR2 SASEGT. The CDR3 is made up of 16 amino acids. The DNA of the CDR3 is TGTGCCAGCAGTCCCCAACGGGTACCTGGGGCCAACGTCCTGACTTTC. Encoded protein: CASSPQRVPGANVLTF.

The table lists this clonotype with a few counts. The V gene is TRBV5-1, the J gene TRBJ1-1; TRBD1 might be the D (5 bases). CDR1 is SGHRS, CDR2 YFSETQ, per germline. The V end lost 7 bases, the J end lost 0 bases, and 13 bases lay between the germline ends. This CDR3 spans 14 amino acids. CDR3 sequence reads: CASGWGTMNTEAFF. The CDR3 DNA reads as TGCGCCAGCGGGTGGGGCACGATGAACACTGAAGCTTTCTTT.

There are a few counts of this clonotype. This chain links TRBV6-5 with TRBJ2-3; D perhaps matches TRBD2 (6 bases). CDR3 length equals 15 residues. Germline V CDR1 and CDR2: MNHEY, SVGAGI. V lost 0 bases and J 7 bases, leaving 14 bases between the germline ends. CDR3 in amino acids: CASSYSGSLAHTQYF. DNA for the CDR3: TGTGCCAGCAGTTACTCGGGGTCGCTAGCGCATACGCAGTATTTT.

This clonotype was detected ten times or more. The chain has TRBV23-1 and TRBJ2-7, with TRBD1 identical over 8 bases. TRBV23-1 qualifies as an ORF whose function is uncertain. The ends lost 6 bases at V and 4 bases at J; junction bases unmatched: 8. The CDR3 runs 14 residues. The CDR3 sequence is CASSPDRVGYEQYF. For the CDR3, the DNA is TGCGCCAGCAGCCCGGACAGGGTAGGGTACGAGCAGTACTTC.

This clonotype came up many times. The rearrangement uses TRBV19 and TRBJ2-1; TRBD2 agrees at 11 bases. V shed 10 bases and J 5 bases; nucleotides not matched to a gene: 16. CDR1 and CDR2 from the germline V gene are LNHDA and SQIVND (reference sequence). The CDR3 has 17 residues. The DNA for the CDR3 is TGTGCCACCAGAAGACTAGCGGGAACGCTCCTTGACAATGAGCAGTTCTTC. Translated: CATRRLAGTLLDNEQFF.

Ten or more counts support this clonotype. The rearrangement uses TRBV25-1 and TRBJ2-3; D not resolved. This CDR3 has 20 residues. Germline-derived CDR1 and CDR2 are MGHDK and SYGVNS. Trimming took off 2 bases at V and 0 bases at J, with 24 bases between the two ends. The CDR3 bases are TGTGCCAGCAGTGAACTCACCACTCGGGCAGCTCCCACTAGCACAGATACGCAGTATTTT. This sequence encodes CASSELTTRAAPTSTDTQYF.

The rearrangement joins TRBV11-3 to TRBJ2-1; 10 bases are a match to TRBD2. The CDR3 sequence is 14 residues long. V lost 8 bases, J lost 4 bases, and 5 bases stayed unmatched. Germline V gene sequence: CDR1 SGHNT, CDR2 YENEEA. The CDR3 sequence: CASQKRGGYNEQFF. In DNA form, the CDR3 reads TGTGCCAGCCAAAAGCGGGGGGGGTACAATGAGCAGTTCTTC.

The chain combines TRBV7-9 with TRBJ2-3; D possibly uses TRBD1 or TRBD2 (5 bases each). V dropped 6 bases and J dropped 0 bases, with 19 bases sitting between them. CDR1 is SEHNR, CDR2 FQNEAQ, per germline (reference sequence). This CDR3 region has 17 residues. In DNA, the CDR3 is TGTGCCAGCAGGTGGACAAAAGACTACGTAAGCACAGATACGCAGTATTTT. Protein sequence: CASRWTKDYVSTDTQYF.

The rearrangement joins TRBV7-9 to TRBJ2-7; TRBD2 matches at 7 bases. V lost 3 bases, J lost 0 bases, and 2 bases stayed unmatched. CDR3 size: 14 residues. CDR1 is SEHNR and CDR2 is FQNEAQ in the germline V gene (reference sequence). The CDR3: CASSLGGDSYEQYF. The CDR3 DNA sequence: TGTGCCAGCAGCTTGGGAGGGGACTCCTACGAGCAGTACTTC.

This clonotype was recorded at least ten times. The chain couples TRBV6-2 or TRBV6-3 to TRBJ2-5; 13 nucleotides agree with TRBD2. V shed 2 bases and J 5 bases; nucleotides not matched to a gene: 2. This CDR3 spans 15 amino acids. The germline gives CDR1 MNHEY, CDR2 SVGEGT. DNA for the CDR3: TGTGCCAGCAGTTACACTAGCGGGGGGGCCGAGACCCAGTACTTC. It encodes CASSYTSGGAETQYF.

This clonotype was counted ten times or more. Without the conserved terminal phenylalanine or tryptophan, this CDR3 likely stems from a read error. The DNA is omitted, as the CDR3 cannot be located on it reliably, and the CDR3 follows TCRdb's listing. CDR3 in amino acids: CASSLRPSGGV. The rearrangement links TRBV28 to TRBJ2-1; the tabulated D call, TRBD2, remains unverified against the DNA. The CDR3 is 11 residues long, ends included. CDR1 MDHEN and CDR2 SYDVKM come from the germline V gene.